The T cell receptor (beta chain) under discussion was sequenced for a study of a mutant IDH1 vaccine in newly diagnosed glioma. Study-wide background: The treated population exhibited a male proportion of roughly 60%, a female proportion of 37.5%, and a mean age of about 40 years. Most patients had radiochemotherapy with temozolomide before enrollment; others had one alone. Study-level findings and limits: Detectable vaccine-induced immune responses arose in around 93% of patients.

Produced via immunoSEQ multiplex PCR; TCRdb's table is partial and in-frame only. The profile shows some 38,000 clones, roughly 90% of them singletons. The CDR3 is 13 residues long. V lost 2 bases, J lost 5 bases, and 12 bases lay in between. Germline V gene lookup returns CDR1 SQVTM and CDR2 ANQGSEA. Note on this clone: Antigen: not known.

Time point given: baseline, week 1 (first vaccination visit). Treatment indicated: pre-vaccination baseline after standard-of-care therapy. The sample was PBMCs, taken from a glioma patient treated with radiotherapy, temozolomide or both. The receptor was isolated from a man aged 18 to 30 with glioma. The chain combines TRBV29-1 with TRBJ1-1; no definite D call. DNA for the CDR3: TGCAGCGTTGAAAAAGCCGCCGGAACTGAAGCTTTCTTT. Amino acid sequence: CSVEKAAGTEAFF.